This T cell receptor (beta chain) appears in the sequencing data of a study of tissue T cells after allogeneic stem cell transplantation. General study points: Limitations included a small, clinically heterogeneous cohort and limited sampling depth.

Using immunoSEQ multiplex PCR, the repertoire was profiled, and TCRdb retains in-frame clones only, with some absent. The table lists 40,000 to 60,000 clones, 65% to 80% of them singletons. Trimming took 0 bases from V and 0 from J, leaving 5 bases between them. The CDR3 sequence is 14 residues long. Germline V CDR1 and CDR2: FNHDT, SITEND (reference sequence). As concerns this clone: What it binds is unknown. Each gene name is a mouse one. The read gets to within 1 residue of the CDR3 end, and the germline J gene fills in the rest.

The genes are TRBV19 and TRBJ2-4, with D uncertain. The specimen sequenced was sorted cells pooled from one or two spleens. This TCR was recovered from a pool of C57BL/6 mice in good health. The CDR3 DNA, read in part, is TGTGCCAGCAGTATAGATGGGAGTCAAAACACCTTGTAC. Translated: CASSIDGSQNTLY. In full, the CDR3 is CASSIDGSQNTLYF.